Following are 8 T cell receptor beta chains from one sample sequenced in a study of CD8+ T cells in alopecia areata. Following RNA extraction, reverse transcription yielded cDNA that acted as the sequencing template. Repertoires were generated with immunoSEQ multiplex PCR, while TCRdb's copy carries only in-frame clones and drops some. The repertoire includes 250,000 to 300,000 clones, about 62% of them detected once, and around 1.8% sits in the top ten. As for treatment: oral pan-JAK inhibitor, 5-10 mg twice daily. The source was CD4+ T cells sorted from blood, collected at week 24, from a patient treated with tofacitinib. These TCRs come from a human donor with alopecia areata.

This clone has a handful of counts. The chain carries TRBV7-8 and TRBJ1-6, with D hard to call. Deletions cut 1 base from V and 10 bases from J, with 11 bases between. The CDR3 sequence is 14 residues long. From germline, CDR1 is SGHVS and CDR2 FQNEAQ. CDR3 bases: TGTGCCAGCAGCTTAGAGCTGGGTTGGTCACCCCTCCACTTT. It is translated as CASSLELGWSPLHF.

This chain connects TRBV6-5 to TRBJ1-2; D not certain. The germline CDR1 and CDR2 sequences are MNHEY and SVGAGI. Trimming left V 11 bases short and J 7 bases short, with 17 bases between. The CDR3 spans 12 residues. CDR3 DNA sequence: TGTGCCGCCTCAGGAGTATCCAGTGGCTACACCTTC. Translated, it gives CAASGVSSGYTF.

This sequence joins TRBV18 and TRBJ1-2; D is ambiguous. The CDR3 totals 14 residues. Trimming left V 2 bases short and J 4 bases short, with 11 bases between. CDR1 is KGHSH and CDR2 is LQKENI in the germline V gene. The CDR3 DNA reads TGTGCCAGCTCACCAGGAGGGTCGGGCTATGGCTACACCTTC. Its protein product is CASSPGGSGYGYTF.

This clone was counted only a few times. In the same sample, other DNA sequences code for this CDR3. V is TRBV5-1 and J is TRBJ1-2; D perhaps matches TRBD1 (6 bases). Germline V gives CDR1 SGHRS, CDR2 YFSETQ. Trimming took 0 bases from V and 6 from J, leaving 6 bases between them. The CDR3 runs 12 residues. The CDR3 protein is CASSLDRDGYTF. The DNA of the CDR3 is TGCGCCAGCAGCTTGGACAGGGATGGCTACACCTTC.

The chain recombines TRBV30 with TRBJ1-3; 8 bases agree with TRBD1. The CDR3 runs 17 residues. With 1 base clipped from V and 0 bases from J, the junction kept 8 bases outside the gene matches. Germline-derived CDR1 and CDR2 are GTSNPN and SVGIG (reference sequence). CDR3 in DNA: TGTGCCTGGAGTGAAAAGACAGGGGTAAACTCTGGAAACACCATATATTTT. Translation gives CAWSEKTGVNSGNTIYF.

This chain links TRBV14 with TRBJ2-1; TRBD1 agrees at 7 bases. V dropped 4 bases and J dropped 1; count of bases not matched to a gene: 7. CDR1 is SGHDN, CDR2 FVKESK, per germline. The CDR3 loop spans 16 amino acids. Written as DNA, the CDR3 is TGTGCCAGCAGCCCCACCGAGACAGGGTCCTACAATGAGCAGTTCTTC. It specifies CASSPTETGSYNEQFF.

The rearrangement joins TRBV9 to TRBJ1-1; no firm D call. In germline, CDR1 is SGDLS, CDR2 YYNGEE. This CDR3 spans 16 amino acids. Trimming shortened V by 4 bases and J by 0 bases, and 16 bases separated the two germline ends. In nucleotides, the CDR3 is TGTGCCAGCAGCCTTCACTTCGGACGAGTGAACACTGAAGCTTTCTTT. It codes for CASSLHFGRVNTEAFF.

To note about this clone: Other DNA sequences in the same sample also yield this CDR3. The J gene is TRBJ1-6, the V gene TRBV30, with 7 bases fitting TRBD1. CDR3 length equals 12 residues. V trimming: 5 bases; J trimming: 6 bases; junction bases outside the gene matches: 1. From germline, CDR1 is GTSNPN and CDR2 SVGIG (reference sequence). Here the CDR3 reads CAWDRVNSPLHF. The DNA for the CDR3 is TGTGCCTGGGACAGGGTTAATTCACCCCTCCACTTT.